The 4 T cell receptor beta chains presented below share a single source sample, sequenced in a study of molecular identifiers for immune sequencing clone quantification. Each CDR3 protein is one row after TCRdb ran MiXCR on the PCR reads. The sample has a few hundred thousand distinct CDR3 sequences, roughly 26% seen once; the top ten hold around 0.78%. Sequencing used naive CD8+ T cells from blood, with Jurkat cell RNA spiked in. The subset denotes: FACS-sorted CD8+CD4-CCR7+CD45RA+ naive T cells. The receptors come from a human donor in good health. Some libraries in this study had Jurkat cell RNA spiked in.

A word on this clonotype: A much larger clone differs by one base, so this may be a read error. The conserved phenylalanine or tryptophan normally closing the CDR3 is absent here, so this likely arose from a read error. The J gene is TRBJ1-1, the V gene TRBV5-6; no definite D call. This CDR3 comprises 15 residues. Trimming removed 0 bases from V and 5 bases from J, with 14 bases in between. Germline loops: CDR1 SGHDT, CDR2 YYEEEE. CDR3 amino acids: CASSLAAGSGTEAFS. The CDR3 DNA is TGTGCCAGCAGCTTGGCCGCGGGGTCGGGAACTGAAGCTTTCTCT.

This clonotype was seen more than once but under ten times. This chain joins TRBV12-3 or TRBV12-4 and TRBJ2-5, with D tentatively TRBD1 (6 bases). Trimming stripped 5 bases from V and 4 bases from J, with 14 bases between. CDR3 length equals 14 residues. The CDR3 is CASSTPEGGETQYF. Written as DNA, the CDR3 is TGTGCCAGCAGTACACCGGAAGGGGGAGAGACCCAGTACTTC.

The chain combines TRBV23-1 with TRBJ2-2; TRBD1 matches 8 bases. TRBV23-1 is reported as an ORF; its role is uncertain. Trimming removed 2 bases from V and 7 bases from J; junction bases left unmatched: 3. There are 14 residues in the CDR3. The CDR3 reads CASSQQGAGGELFF. CDR3 DNA sequence: TGCGCCAGCAGTCAACAGGGGGCGGGCGGGGAGCTGTTTTTT.

This clonotype was observed at least ten times. V is TRBV29-1 and J is TRBJ2-1; D tentatively reads TRBD1 or TRBD2 (6 bases each). This CDR3 comprises 13 residues. CDR1 is SQVTM and CDR2 is ANQGSEA in the germline V gene. V was cut by 5 bases and J by 9 bases, with 17 bases left in between. CDR3 region: CSVRGGGIGEQFF. As DNA, the CDR3 is TGCAGCGTTCGAGGAGGGGGTATTGGTGAGCAGTTCTTC.